The TCR beta chain described here comes from a study of CD4 and CD8 cells across lung adenocarcinoma regions. A note on this clonotype: Germline and junction disagree at one end, which may indicate a read error.

Donors had localized lung adenocarcinoma, a non-small cell lung cancer. Germline V lookup: CDR1 MNHEY, CDR2 SMNVEV (reference sequence). The CDR3 totals 17 residues. TCRdb ran MiXCR on the PCR reads and lists one entry per CDR3 protein. The sample holds some 10,000 distinct CDR3 sequences; more than 35% are singletons and the top ten take 33%. Source material: CD8+ T cells from the margin of a lung tumor. The TCR originated in a male donor with lung adenocarcinoma. The CD4 and CD8 labels of this study may be unreliable. The chain carries TRBV27 and TRBJ2-3; the D gene is possibly TRBD2 (5 bases). CDR3 DNA sequence: TGTGCCAGCAGTGCCCCCCTAGCACCGACCAGCACAGATACCCAGTATTTT. Its translation: CASSAPLAPTSTDTQYF.